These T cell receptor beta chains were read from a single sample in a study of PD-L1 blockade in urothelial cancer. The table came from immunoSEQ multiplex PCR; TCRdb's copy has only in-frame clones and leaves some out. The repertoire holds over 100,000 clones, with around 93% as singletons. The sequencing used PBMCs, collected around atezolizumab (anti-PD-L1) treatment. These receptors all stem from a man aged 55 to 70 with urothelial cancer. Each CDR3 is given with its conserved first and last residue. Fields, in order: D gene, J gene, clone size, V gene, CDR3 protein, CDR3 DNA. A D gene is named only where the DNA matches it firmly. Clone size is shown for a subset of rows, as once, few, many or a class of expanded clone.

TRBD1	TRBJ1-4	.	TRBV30	CAWSPDRANEKLFF	TGTGCCTGGAGTCCGGACAGGGCTAATGAAAAACTGTTTTTT
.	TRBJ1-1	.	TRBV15	CATSRGGQGSTEAFF	TGTGCCACCAGCAGAGGTGGGCAGGGCTCCACTGAAGCTTTCTTT
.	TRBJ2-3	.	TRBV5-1	CASSPEGVAGVRNTQYF	TGCGCCAGCAGCCCCGAGGGGGTAGCGGGTGTCAGAAATACGCAGTATTTT
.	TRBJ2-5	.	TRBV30	CASTQGTTETQYF	TGTGCCTCAACACAGGGAACGACAGAGACCCAGTACTTC
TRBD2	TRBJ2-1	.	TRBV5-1	CASSLAMREDEQFF	TGCGCCAGCAGCTTGGCTATGCGGGAGGATGAGCAGTTCTTC
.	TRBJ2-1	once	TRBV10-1	CASGQGNEQFF	TGCGCCAGCGGTCAGGGCAATGAGCAGTTCTTC
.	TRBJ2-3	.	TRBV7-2	CASNRPPGDTQYF	TGTGCCAGCAATCGCCCTCCCGGAGATACGCAGTATTTT
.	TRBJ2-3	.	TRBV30	CAWSGTSLLDTQYF	TGTGCCTGGAGTGGCACTAGCTTGTTAGATACGCAGTATTTT
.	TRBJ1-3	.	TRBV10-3	CATTGPGGAGNTIYF	TGTGCCACAACCGGTCCGGGAGGGGCTGGAAACACCATATATTTT
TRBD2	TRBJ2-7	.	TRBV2	CASNEAGLAVNYEQYF	TGTGCCAGCAATGAAGCCGGCCTAGCGGTAAACTACGAGCAGTACTTC
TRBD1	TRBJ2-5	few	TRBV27	CASSWTGDQETQYF	TGTGCCAGCAGTTGGACAGGAGACCAAGAGACCCAGTACTTC
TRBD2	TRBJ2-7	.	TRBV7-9	CASSRGGAGGRYEQYF	TGTGCCAGCAGCCGGGGCGGAGCGGGAGGCAGATACGAGCAGTACTTC
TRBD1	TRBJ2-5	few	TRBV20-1	CSANRGETQYF	TGCAGTGCCAACAGGGGAGAGACCCAGTACTTC
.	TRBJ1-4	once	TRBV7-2	CASSPTLGGEKLFF	TGTGCCAGCAGCCCGACTCTCGGGGGTGAAAAACTGTTTTTT